These T cell receptor beta chains were read from a single sample in a study of blood T cell repertoires in COVID-19. TCRdb keeps only in-frame clones here, not all; method: immunoSEQ multiplex PCR. The sample holds 300,000 to 400,000 clones, around 80% seen once. The sequencing sample was made of peripheral blood. All receptors come from a man aged 25 to 45 with active or convalescent COVID-19. Both conserved end residues are part of each CDR3. The order of the fields is V gene, J gene, D gene, clone size, CDR3 DNA, CDR3 protein. A D gene is named only where the DNA matches it firmly. Where a row states a size, it is once, few, many or the class of an expanded clone; other rows omit it.

TRBV6-1,TRBJ2-3,.,.,TGTGCCAGCAGTGAAGCAGCCGAGGTTAGGGATACGCAGTATTTT,CASSEAAEVRDTQYF
TRBV19,TRBJ1-4,.,.,TGTGCCAGTAGTTCCTCGAGGACAACTAATGAAAAACTGTTTTTT,CASSSSRTTNEKLFF
TRBV7-2,TRBJ1-2,TRBD1,.,TGTGCCAGCAGCACCCTTTGGACAGGGACGAACTATGGCTACACCTTC,CASSTLWTGTNYGYTF
TRBV7-8,TRBJ1-1,.,.,TGTGCCAGCAGCCCAAGACCTGCGGGCACTGAAGCTTTCTTT,CASSPRPAGTEAFF
TRBV7-2,TRBJ2-3,TRBD2,.,TGTGCCAGCAGCCGTCAATCTAGCGGGGGAGGTATAGATACGCAGTATTTT,CASSRQSSGGGIDTQYF
TRBV20-1,TRBJ1-2,TRBD1,.,TGCAGTGGCCGGGACAGGGGCGGCTACACCTTC,CSGRDRGGYTF
TRBV27,TRBJ1-1,.,.,TGTGCCAGCAGTCCCATCTCGGTCGATGAAGCTTTCTTT,CASSPISVDEAFF
TRBV13,TRBJ2-7,.,.,TGTGCCAGCAGCTTAGGCCTAGAACAGTACTTC,CASSLGLEQYF
TRBV24-1,TRBJ2-1,.,.,TGTGCCACCAGTGGCAGGAGGGACAATGAGCAGTTCTTC,CATSGRRDNEQFF
TRBV4-2,TRBJ2-5,TRBD2,.,TGTGCCAGCAGCCAATACGGAGAGCGGGAGGCACGTTTCGAGACCCAGTACTTC,CASSQYGEREARFETQYF
TRBV7-2,TRBJ1-1,TRBD1,once,TGTGCCAGCAGCCGCCTGGACAGGGGGGGGGCAGAAGCTTTCTTT,CASSRLDRGGAEAFF
TRBV30,TRBJ2-7,TRBD2,.,TGTGCCTGGAGTGTACTCCGCGGGGGTGCCTCCTACGAGCAGTACTTC,CAWSVLRGGASYEQYF